One and the same sample provided the 18 T cell receptor beta chains below, sequenced in a study of blood T cell repertoires in COVID-19. TCRdb's copy holds only in-frame clones and misses some; the assay was immunoSEQ multiplex PCR. Of 200,000 or so clones listed, around 87% are singletons. The sequencing input was PBMCs or T cells enriched from blood (not recorded which). These receptors were taken from a young man in a cohort exposed to, infected with or recovered from COVID-19 (not recorded which).

This clone was observed a single time. The V call is TRBV27, the J call TRBJ1-2; tentatively, D is TRBD1 (6 bases). CDR1 is MNHEY, CDR2 SMNVEV, per germline (reference sequence). V was clipped by 6 bases and J by 7 bases, with 15 bases between them. The CDR3 loop spans 13 amino acids. The CDR3 coding sequence is TGTGCCAGCAGAACTCAGGGGCCGGGTGGCTACACCTTC. Translation gives CASRTQGPGGYTF.

The rearrangement links TRBV3-1 (or the pseudogene TRBV3-2) to TRBJ2-5; D not certain. Per germline, CDR1 LGHDT and CDR2 YNNKEL (reference sequence). This CDR3 spans 16 amino acids. The V end was cut by 3 bases, the J end by 2 bases, with 16 bases between. DNA of the CDR3: TGTGCCAGCAGCCAGCCCCTGACATTAGTGCAAGAGACCCAGTACTTC. Translated, it gives CASSQPLTLVQETQYF.

In its sample, this clone was seen once. The chain carries TRBV6-1 and TRBJ1-6; 7 nucleotides line up with TRBD1. The V gene's germline CDR1 is MNHNS and CDR2 SASEGT. The CDR3 sequence is 17 residues long. Trimming at V came to 2 bases and at J to 9 bases, leaving 13 bases not matched to a gene. The CDR3 loop is CASSERMMRQGFSPLHF. Here the CDR3 DNA reads TGTGCCAGCAGTGAAAGAATGATGCGACAGGGATTTTCACCCCTCCACTTT.

The chain carries TRBV6-4 and TRBJ2-2, with a weak D call TRBD1 (6 bases). V lost 0 bases to trimming and J lost 3 bases, with 11 bases between them. Germline CDR1 reads MRHNA; CDR2 reads SNTAGT. The CDR3 covers 16 residues. The CDR3 region has the DNA TGTGCCAGCAGTGACTCCAGGGGCGAGCACACCGGGGAGCTGTTTTTT. It yields the protein CASSDSRGEHTGELFF.

The gene calls are TRBV6-5 and TRBJ2-7; 9 bases fit TRBD1. This CDR3 spans 14 amino acids. CDR1 is MNHEY, CDR2 SVGAGI, per germline. V lost 5 bases, J lost 6 bases, and 8 bases stayed unmatched. The DNA for the CDR3 is TGTGCCAGCAGTCTCCGGGACAGGGCAGGCGAGCAGTACTTC. This translates into CASSLRDRAGEQYF.

The CDR3 protein is CATSRDNPKLAGPQETQYF. The CDR3 bases are TGTGCCACCAGCAGAGATAACCCTAAACTAGCGGGGCCCCAAGAGACCCAGTACTTC. The chain links TRBV15 to TRBJ2-5; 10 bases line up with TRBD2. This CDR3 contains 19 residues. V lost 0 bases and J lost 1; bases outside the gene matches: 11. CDR1 is LNHNV and CDR2 is YYDKDF in the germline V gene (reference sequence).

The chain has TRBV10-2 and TRBJ1-1, with a possible D match to TRBD1 (6 bases). Trimming removed 0 bases from V and 3 bases from J, with 17 bases in between. Germline V gives CDR1 WSHSY, CDR2 SAAADI. The CDR3 extends over 17 amino acids. DNA for the CDR3: TGCGCCAGCAGTGAGTCTCTCTCCACAGGGCTCTACACTGAAGCTTTCTTT. Its protein is CASSESLSTGLYTEAFF.

The chain is built from TRBV11-2 and TRBJ1-1; 7 bases are shared with TRBD1. The V gene end was trimmed by 6 bases and the J gene end by 1 base; junction bases not matched to a gene: 8. Germline CDR1 and CDR2: SGHAT and FQNNGV. The CDR3 is 15 amino acids. CDR3 in DNA: TGTGCCAGCAGGATCCCGGGACAGAAGAACACTGAAGCTTTCTTT. Translating it yields CASRIPGQKNTEAFF. The whole variable domain, filled in from reference TRBV11-2 and TRBJ1-1, reads EAGVAQSPRYKIIEKRQSVAFWCNPISGHATLYWYQQILGQGPKLLIQFQNNGVVDDSQLPKDRFSAERLKGVDSTLKIQPAKLEDSAVYLCASRIPGQKNTEAFFGQGTRLTVV.

This clone has only one observation. The chain uses TRBV19 and TRBJ1-2; D is ambiguous. Per germline, CDR1 LNHDA and CDR2 SQIVND (reference sequence). V gave up 9 bases and J gave up 4 bases, with 9 bases separating them. The CDR3 has 11 amino acids. The CDR3 DNA reads TGTGCCAGCGCGGATTTCTATGGCTACACCTTC. Amino acid sequence: CASADFYGYTF.

V and J are TRBV4-1 and TRBJ1-2; D may be TRBD1 (6 bases). Per germline, CDR1 MGHRA and CDR2 YSYEKL. Trimming left V 3 bases short and J 2 bases short, with 7 bases between. The CDR3 contains 13 residues. CDR3 loop: CASSQGANYGYTF. In DNA, the CDR3 is TGCGCCAGCAGCCAGGGGGCGAACTATGGCTACACCTTC.

The CDR3 DNA is TGTGCCAGCAGCTTAGGAGCGGGAGCGGTTACAGATACGCAGTATTTT. Translation: CASSLGAGAVTDTQYF. The V and J genes are TRBV11-3 and TRBJ2-3, with 8 nucleotides matching TRBD2. Germline CDR1 reads SGHNT; CDR2 reads YENEEA. V lost 1 base and J lost 3; bases outside the gene matches: 6. The CDR3 runs 16 residues.

This chain uses TRBV5-1 with TRBJ1-4; the D gene is possibly TRBD1 (5 bases). The germline gives CDR1 SGHRS, CDR2 YFSETQ. V dropped 3 bases and J dropped 0 bases, with 12 bases sitting between them. The CDR3 loop spans 16 amino acids. CDR3 DNA: TGCGCCAGCAGCTCCGGCGGGACGTCAACTAATGAAAAACTGTTTTTT. It yields the protein CASSSGGTSTNEKLFF.

The J gene is TRBJ2-6, the V gene TRBV19; D remains unclear. Germline CDR1 is LNHDA and CDR2 is SQIVND (reference sequence). V was clipped by 6 bases and J by 3 bases, with 9 bases between them. The CDR3 is 14 amino acids. The CDR3 loop reads CASRELGGANVLTF. The CDR3 DNA sequence: TGTGCCAGTAGGGAGTTGGGTGGGGCCAACGTCCTGACTTTC.

The V and J genes are TRBV5-1 and TRBJ2-1; 7 bases align to TRBD2. The CDR3 consists of 16 residues. In germline, CDR1 is SGHRS, CDR2 YFSETQ. V shed 0 bases and J 9 bases; nucleotides not matched to a gene: 12. The CDR3, as DNA: TGCGCCAGCAGCTTGGTACAGATGGAACTAGCGACTGAGCAGTTCTTC. Amino acids: CASSLVQMELATEQFF. Full variable domain (rest looked up from reference TRBV5-1 and TRBJ2-1): KAGVTQTPRYLIKTRGQQVTLSCSPISGHRSVSWYQQTPGQGLQFLFEYFSETQRNKGNFPGRFSGRQFSNSRSEMNVSTLELGDSALYLCASSLVQMELATEQFFGPGTRLTVL.

The chain carries TRBV27 and TRBJ1-2; TRBD1 agrees at 7 bases. Looked up from germline, CDR1 is MNHEY and CDR2 is SMNVEV (reference sequence). V was pared by 5 bases and J by 8 bases, with 17 bases of the junction left unmatched. The CDR3 is made up of 16 amino acids. CDR3 sequence (DNA): TGTGCCAGCAGTCCCCCCGGGACAGATTCCCTAGGAGGCTACACCTTC. Translation: CASSPPGTDSLGGYTF.

This clone was seen just once. The chain joins TRBV18 to TRBJ1-5; 11 bases match TRBD1. CDR1 is KGHSH and CDR2 is LQKENI in the germline V gene. Unmatched junction bases numbered 3, after V lost 2 bases and J lost 6 bases. The CDR3 contains 15 residues. CDR3 bases: TGTGCCAGCTCACCAGCCGGGACAGGGGGTCAGCCCCAGCATTTT. The encoded protein is CASSPAGTGGQPQHF.

This chain connects TRBV27 to TRBJ2-5, with 7 bases aligning to TRBD2. Per the germline V gene, CDR1 is MNHEY and CDR2 is SMNVEV (reference sequence). V dropped 2 bases and J dropped 4; count of bases not matched to a gene: 1. The CDR3 runs 13 residues. The CDR3 DNA follows: TGTGCCAGCAGTTTAGGGAGGGTAGAGACCCAGTACTTC. Amino acids: CASSLGRVETQYF.

This chain joins TRBV5-1 and TRBJ2-5, with TRBD2 matching 7 bases. The CDR3 has 14 amino acids. The germline CDR1 and CDR2 sequences are SGHRS and YFSETQ. Trimming removed 4 bases from V and 2 bases from J; junction bases left unmatched: 5. CDR3 nucleotides: TGCGCCAGCAGCCTCTGGGGAGGGCAAGAGACCCAGTACTTC. Amino acids: CASSLWGGQETQYF. Together with reference TRBV5-1 and TRBJ2-5, the CDR3 gives the full variable domain: KAGVTQTPRYLIKTRGQQVTLSCSPISGHRSVSWYQQTPGQGLQFLFEYFSETQRNKGNFPGRFSGRQFSNSRSEMNVSTLELGDSALYLCASSLWGGQETQYFGPGTRLLVL.